This TCR beta chain came from a study of siplizumab effects on memory and regulatory T cells (dated by TCRdb to about 2019). Study-level background: The study examined how the anti-CD2 antibody siplizumab affects alloreactive T-cell subsets in allogeneic mixed lymphocyte reactions built from human PBMCs. Study-wide conclusions, independent of this receptor: Siplizumab significantly reduced the cumulative frequency of alloreactive sequences traceable to unstimulated CD4+ memory T cells. Among mappable alloreactive CD4+ clones, the Treg-derived fraction averaged approximately 72% with siplizumab versus about 27% in control reactions. No functional confirmation was obtained for the suppressive function of proliferating Tregs from siplizumab cultures. A naive or memory phenotype could not be assigned to roughly 80-97% of proliferating CD4+ or CD8+ clones. Unstimulated naive T cells appeared more diverse than memory T cells, and naive cells seemed to contribute substantially to the alloresponse. Because sequences at frequencies below about 10^-5 were poorly captured, only a minor fraction of alloreactive clones could be mapped back to unstimulated subsets.

Sorted unstimulated T cells and proliferating T cells recovered from mixed lymphocyte reactions were subjected to TCRbeta CDR3 sequencing. Fresh whole blood from more than 8 HLA-typed healthy donors was used as the source from which PBMCs were isolated. Libraries were built with the immunoSEQ multiplex PCR assay. Each sample had 85,000 to 100,000 TCR templates assayed by the deep sequencing platform. Genomic DNA extracted from sorted T cells was used for TCRbeta CDR3 sequencing. The study's processing was this. Clonal analysis of TCRbeta CDR3 data was done in the R programming language. Alloreactive CD4+ and CD8+ clones were defined by comparing unstimulated samples with post-reaction CFSE-low samples. Alloreactive CD4+ clones were assigned to regulatory or non-regulatory origin by matching sequences to sorted unstimulated Treg and non-Treg repertoires. Not all clones reach the TCRdb copy of this immuneACCESS table, which keeps in-frame sequences only. Checked studies attribute under half of the gap to unresolved V genes and leave the rest unexplained. V and J calls and clone size are those listed in that table; D and trimming were worked out from the DNA. Within this sample are around 82,000 clones, with about 92% of them counted one time only. Roughly 4.7% of the sample is in the top ten clones.

The CDR3 sequence holds 14 residues, the cysteine and phenylalanine included. Only the CDR3 DNA is retained, 42 bases long and in frame from the first base. After removal of 3 bases from V and 5 bases from J, the junction retains 6 bases not matched to a gene. Looking up the germline V gene yields CDR1 SGDLS and CDR2 YYNGEE. Notes on this clone: The target of this receptor is not known. No quality values exist for individual bases; no much larger clone is one base distant.

The receptor's source is a human donor in good health. The sequence joins TRBV9 to TRBJ2-5; the junction holds 8 bases that match TRBD2. Sequencing was performed on CD8+ T cells sorted from blood. The encoded CDR3 is CASSDGGAWETQYF. Read as DNA, the sequence is TGTGCCAGCAGCGACGGGGGGGCCTGGGAGACCCAGTACTTC. The reference TRBV9 and TRBJ2-5 proteins fill in what lies around the CDR3, so the full variable domain reads DSGVTQTPKHLITATGQRVTLRCSPRSGDLSVYWYQQSLDQGLQFLIQYYNGEERAKGNILERFSAQQFPDLHSELNLSSLELGDSALYFCASSDGGAWETQYFGPGTRLLVL.